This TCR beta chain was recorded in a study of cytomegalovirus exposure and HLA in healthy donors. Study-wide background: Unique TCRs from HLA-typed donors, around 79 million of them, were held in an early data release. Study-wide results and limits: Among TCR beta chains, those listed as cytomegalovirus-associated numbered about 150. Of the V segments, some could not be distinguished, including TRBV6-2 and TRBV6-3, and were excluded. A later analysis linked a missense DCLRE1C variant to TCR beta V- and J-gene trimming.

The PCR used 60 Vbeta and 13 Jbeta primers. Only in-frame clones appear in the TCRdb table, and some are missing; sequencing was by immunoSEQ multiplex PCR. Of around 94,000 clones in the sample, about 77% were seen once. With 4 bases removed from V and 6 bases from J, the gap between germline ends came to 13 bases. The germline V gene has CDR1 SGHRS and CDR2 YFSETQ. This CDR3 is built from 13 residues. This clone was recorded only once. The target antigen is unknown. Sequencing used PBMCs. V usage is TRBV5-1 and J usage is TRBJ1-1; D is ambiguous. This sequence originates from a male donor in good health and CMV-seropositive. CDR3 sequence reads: CASSREVRAEAFF. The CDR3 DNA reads TGCGCCAGCAGCAGAGAGGTGAGGGCTGAAGCTTTCTTT. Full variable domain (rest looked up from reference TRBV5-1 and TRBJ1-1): KAGVTQTPRYLIKTRGQQVTLSCSPISGHRSVSWYQQTPGQGLQFLFEYFSETQRNKGNFPGRFSGRQFSNSRSEMNVSTLELGDSALYLCASSREVRAEAFFGQGTRLTVV.